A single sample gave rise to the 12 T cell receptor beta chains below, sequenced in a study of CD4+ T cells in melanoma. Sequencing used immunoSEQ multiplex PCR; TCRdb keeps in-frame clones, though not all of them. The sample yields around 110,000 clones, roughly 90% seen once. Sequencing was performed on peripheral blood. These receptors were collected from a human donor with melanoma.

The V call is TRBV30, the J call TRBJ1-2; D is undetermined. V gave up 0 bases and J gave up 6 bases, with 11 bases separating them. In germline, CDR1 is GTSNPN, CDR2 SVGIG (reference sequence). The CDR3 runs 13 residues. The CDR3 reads CAWSVVGSNGYTF. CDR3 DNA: TGTGCCTGGAGTGTAGTGGGGTCAAATGGCTACACCTTC.

CDR3 in DNA: TGTGCCAGCAGAGGCCTGAAGGCGTCGTTTCAGTACTTC. It yields the protein CASRGLKASFQYF. The chain couples TRBV2 to TRBJ2-4; D is uncertain. Germline V CDR1 and CDR2: SNHLY, FYNNEI. V lost 6 bases to trimming and J lost 11 bases, with 17 bases between them. The CDR3 is made up of 13 amino acids.

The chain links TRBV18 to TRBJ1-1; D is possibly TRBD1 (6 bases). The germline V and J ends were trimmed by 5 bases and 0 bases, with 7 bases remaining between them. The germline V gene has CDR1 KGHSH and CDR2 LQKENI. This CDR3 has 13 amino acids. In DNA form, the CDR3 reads TGTGCCAGCTCAAGACAGGTGAACACTGAAGCTTTCTTT. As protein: CASSRQVNTEAFF. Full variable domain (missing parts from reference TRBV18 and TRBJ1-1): NAGVMQNPRHLVRRRGQEARLRCSPMKGHSHVYWYRQLPEEGLKFMVYLQKENIIDESGMPKERFSAEFPKEGPSILRIQQVVRGDSAAYFCASSRQVNTEAFFGQGTRLTVV.

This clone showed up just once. The CDR3 spells CASSPTQGFGANVLTF. The CDR3 nucleotides are TGTGCCAGTAGCCCAACACAGGGGTTTGGGGCCAACGTCCTGACTTTC. The chain links TRBV19 to TRBJ2-6; the match to TRBD1 covers 7 bases. With 6 bases clipped from V and 3 bases from J, the junction kept 8 bases outside the gene matches. The CDR3 extends over 16 amino acids. Germline V gene data show CDR1 as LNHDA and CDR2 as SQIVND (reference sequence). Using reference TRBV19 and TRBJ2-6 for the parts outside the CDR3, the full variable domain is DGGITQSPKYLFRKEGQNVTLSCEQNLNHDAMYWYRQDPGQGLRLIYYSQIVNDFQKGDIAEGYSVSREKKESFPLTVTSAQKNPTAFYLCASSPTQGFGANVLTFGAGSRLTVL.

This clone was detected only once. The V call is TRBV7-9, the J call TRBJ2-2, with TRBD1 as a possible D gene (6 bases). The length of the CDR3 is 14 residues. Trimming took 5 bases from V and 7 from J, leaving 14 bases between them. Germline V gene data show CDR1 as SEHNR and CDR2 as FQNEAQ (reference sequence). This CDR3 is CASSMLQGSGELFF. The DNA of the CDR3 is TGTGCCAGCAGCATGCTACAGGGAAGCGGGGAGCTGTTTTTT.

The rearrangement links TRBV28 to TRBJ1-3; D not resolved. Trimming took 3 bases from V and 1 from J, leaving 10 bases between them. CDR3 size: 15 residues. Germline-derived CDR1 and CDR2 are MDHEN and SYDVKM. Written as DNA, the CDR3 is TGTGCCAGCAGTTTCACGGGGTTATCTGGAAACACCATATATTTT. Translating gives CASSFTGLSGNTIYF.

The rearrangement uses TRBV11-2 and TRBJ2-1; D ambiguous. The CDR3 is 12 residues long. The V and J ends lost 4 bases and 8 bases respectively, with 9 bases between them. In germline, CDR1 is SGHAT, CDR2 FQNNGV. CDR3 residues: CASSSSHYEQFF. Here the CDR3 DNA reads TGTGCCAGCAGCTCCTCTCATTATGAGCAGTTCTTC.

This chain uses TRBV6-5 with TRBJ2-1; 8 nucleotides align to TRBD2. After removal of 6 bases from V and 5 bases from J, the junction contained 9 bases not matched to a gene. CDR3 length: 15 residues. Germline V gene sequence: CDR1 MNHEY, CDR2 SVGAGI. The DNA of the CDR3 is TGTGCCAGCAGGGAGGCGGGAGGTACCAACAATGAGCAGTTCTTC. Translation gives CASREAGGTNNEQFF.

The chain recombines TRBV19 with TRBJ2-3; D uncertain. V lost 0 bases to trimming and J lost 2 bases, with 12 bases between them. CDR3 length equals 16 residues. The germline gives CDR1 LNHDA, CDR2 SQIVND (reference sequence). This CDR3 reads CASSIDRAYTTDTQYF. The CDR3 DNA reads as TGTGCCAGTAGTATAGATCGGGCTTATACCACAGATACGCAGTATTTT.

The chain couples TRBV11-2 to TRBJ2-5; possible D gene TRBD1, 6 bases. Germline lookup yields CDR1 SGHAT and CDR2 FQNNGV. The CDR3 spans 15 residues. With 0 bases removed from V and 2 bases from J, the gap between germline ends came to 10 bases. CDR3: CASSLDSGQQETQYF. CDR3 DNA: TGTGCCAGCAGCTTAGATAGTGGACAGCAAGAGACCCAGTACTTC.

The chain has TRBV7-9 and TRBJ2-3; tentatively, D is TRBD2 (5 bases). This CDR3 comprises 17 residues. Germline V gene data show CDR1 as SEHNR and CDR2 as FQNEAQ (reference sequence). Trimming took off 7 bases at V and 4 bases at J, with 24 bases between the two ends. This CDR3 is CASTTIPGRRFSDTQYF. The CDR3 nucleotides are TGTGCCAGCACCACGATACCCGGACGGAGGTTCTCAGATACGCAGTATTTT.

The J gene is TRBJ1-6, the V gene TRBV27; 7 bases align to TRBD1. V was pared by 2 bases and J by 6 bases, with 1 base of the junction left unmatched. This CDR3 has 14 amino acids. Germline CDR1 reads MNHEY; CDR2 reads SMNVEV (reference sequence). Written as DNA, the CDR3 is TGTGCCAGCAGTTTAAACAGGGGTAATTCACCCCTCCACTTT. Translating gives CASSLNRGNSPLHF.